This T cell receptor (beta chain) was captured by sequencing in a study of regulatory T cells in long-lasting Graves disease. Study results and limitations: Lower TCR diversity characterized persistent Graves' patients relative to newly diagnosed patients. Whereas 966 public clonotypes were shared by new patients, persistent patients shared more, at a few thousand. Persistent disease was characterized by preferential usage of TRBV28, TRBJ1-2 and TRBJ2-5.

Regarding this clonotype: Its target is unknown.

Specified time point: persistent/refractory GD, antithyroid drugs over 5 years with positive TRAb. Following extraction of RNA from PBMCs, that RNA was used to make the TCR library. The patient group derived from an endocrinology department in Xi'an, China. V was cut by 10 bases and J by 2 bases, with 12 bases left in between. This CDR3 is built from 12 residues. Germline assignment: CDR1 MNHEY and CDR2 SMNVEV (reference sequence). Arm-PCR of CDR3 regions and iRepertoire HTBI primers were the basis on which TCR beta libraries were built. Each CDR3 protein gets one entry after TCRdb re-called the multiplex PCR reads with MiXCR. Here the sample spans about 310,000 distinct CDR3 sequences, roughly a fifth being singletons.

The rearrangement uses TRBV27 and TRBJ2-7; tentatively, D is TRBD1 (6 bases). Specimen: peripheral blood mononuclear cells (PBMCs), collected when the disease was refractory, from a patient treated with antithyroid drugs. This TCR derives from a female donor with Graves disease. CDR3 nucleotide sequence: TGTGCCACCGGACAGCCCACCTACGAGCAGTACTTC. Residues: CATGQPTYEQYF.